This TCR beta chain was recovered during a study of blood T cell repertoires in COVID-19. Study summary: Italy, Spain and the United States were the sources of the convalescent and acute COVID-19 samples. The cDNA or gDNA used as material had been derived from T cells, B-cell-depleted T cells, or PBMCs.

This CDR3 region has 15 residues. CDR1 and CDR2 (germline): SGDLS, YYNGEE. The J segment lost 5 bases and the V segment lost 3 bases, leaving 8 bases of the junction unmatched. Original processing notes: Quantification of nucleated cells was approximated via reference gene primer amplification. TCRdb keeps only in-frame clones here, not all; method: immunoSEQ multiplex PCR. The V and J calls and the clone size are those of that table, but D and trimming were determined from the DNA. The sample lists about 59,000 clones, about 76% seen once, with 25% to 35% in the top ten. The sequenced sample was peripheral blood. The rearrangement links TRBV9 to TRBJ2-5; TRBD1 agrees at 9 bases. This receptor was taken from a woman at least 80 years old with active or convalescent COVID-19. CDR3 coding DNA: TGTGCCAGCAGCGAACAGGGGGCTCGGGGCGAGACCCAGTACTTC. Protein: CASSEQGARGETQYF.